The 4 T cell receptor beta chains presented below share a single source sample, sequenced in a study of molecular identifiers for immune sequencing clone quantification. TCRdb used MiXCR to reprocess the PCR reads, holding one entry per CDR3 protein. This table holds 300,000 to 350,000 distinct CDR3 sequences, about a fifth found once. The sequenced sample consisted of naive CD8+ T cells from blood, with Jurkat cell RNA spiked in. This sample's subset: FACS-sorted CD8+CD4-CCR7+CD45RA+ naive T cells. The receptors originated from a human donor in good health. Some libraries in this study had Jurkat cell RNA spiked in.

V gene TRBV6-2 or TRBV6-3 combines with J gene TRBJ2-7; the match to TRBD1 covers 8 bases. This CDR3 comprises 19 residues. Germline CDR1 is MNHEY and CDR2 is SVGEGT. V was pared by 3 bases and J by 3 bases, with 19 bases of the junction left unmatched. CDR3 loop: CASSYPRTGRFLGNYEQYF. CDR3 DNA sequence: TGTGCCAGCAGTTATCCGCGGACAGGGCGTTTCTTGGGGAACTACGAGCAGTACTTC.

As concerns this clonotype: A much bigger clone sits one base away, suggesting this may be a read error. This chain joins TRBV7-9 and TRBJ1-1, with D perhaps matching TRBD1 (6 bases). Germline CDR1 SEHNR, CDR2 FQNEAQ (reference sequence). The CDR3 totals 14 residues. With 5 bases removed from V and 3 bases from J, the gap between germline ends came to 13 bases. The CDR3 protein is CASSAGTRDTEAFF. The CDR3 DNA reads TGTGCCAGCAGCGCAGGGACAAGAGACACTGAAGCTTTCTTT.

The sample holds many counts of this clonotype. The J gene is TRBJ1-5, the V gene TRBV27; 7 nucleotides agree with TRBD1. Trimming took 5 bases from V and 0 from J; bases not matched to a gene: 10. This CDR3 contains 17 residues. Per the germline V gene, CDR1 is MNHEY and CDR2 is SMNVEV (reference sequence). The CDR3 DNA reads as TGTGCCAGCAGTCCCCTCTCTAGGGGGCGTAGCAATCAGCCCCAGCATTTT. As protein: CASSPLSRGRSNQPQHF.

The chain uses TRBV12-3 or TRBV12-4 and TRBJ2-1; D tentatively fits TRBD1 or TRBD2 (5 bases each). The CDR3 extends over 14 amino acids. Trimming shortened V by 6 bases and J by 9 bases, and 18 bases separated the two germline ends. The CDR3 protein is CASSQTTRGGEQFF. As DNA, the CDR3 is TGTGCCAGCAGCCAGACTACCCGGGGCGGTGAGCAGTTCTTC.